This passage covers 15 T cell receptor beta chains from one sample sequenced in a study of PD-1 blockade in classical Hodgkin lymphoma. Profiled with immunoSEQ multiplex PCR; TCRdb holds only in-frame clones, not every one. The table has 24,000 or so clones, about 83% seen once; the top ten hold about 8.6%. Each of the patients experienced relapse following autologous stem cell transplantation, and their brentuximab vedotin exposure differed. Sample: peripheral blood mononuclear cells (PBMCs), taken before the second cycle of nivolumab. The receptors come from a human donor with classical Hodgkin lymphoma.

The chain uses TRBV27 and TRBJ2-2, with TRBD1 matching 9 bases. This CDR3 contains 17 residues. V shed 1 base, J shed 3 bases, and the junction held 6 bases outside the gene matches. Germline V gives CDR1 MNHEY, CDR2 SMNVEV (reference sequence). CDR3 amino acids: CASSLFWTGEDTGELFF. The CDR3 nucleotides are TGTGCCAGCAGTTTATTTTGGACAGGGGAGGACACCGGGGAGCTGTTTTTT.

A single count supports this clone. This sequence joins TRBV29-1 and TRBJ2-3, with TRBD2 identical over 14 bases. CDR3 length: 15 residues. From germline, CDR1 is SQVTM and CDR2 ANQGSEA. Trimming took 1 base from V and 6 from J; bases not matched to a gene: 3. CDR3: CSVEGGTSGSDTQYF. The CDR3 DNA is TGCAGCGTTGAAGGGGGGACTAGCGGGAGCGATACGCAGTATTTT.

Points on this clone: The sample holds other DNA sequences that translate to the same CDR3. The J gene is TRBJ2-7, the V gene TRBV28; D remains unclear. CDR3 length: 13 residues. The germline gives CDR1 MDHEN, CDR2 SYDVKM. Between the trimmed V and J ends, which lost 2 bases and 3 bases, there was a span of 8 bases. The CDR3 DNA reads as TGTGCCAGCAGTTTAGGGGTTGGCTACGAGCAGTACTTC. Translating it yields CASSLGVGYEQYF.

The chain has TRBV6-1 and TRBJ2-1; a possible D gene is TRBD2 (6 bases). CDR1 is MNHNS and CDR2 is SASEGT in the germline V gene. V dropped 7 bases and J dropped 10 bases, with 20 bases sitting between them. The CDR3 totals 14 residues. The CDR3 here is CASTARPTGGEQFF. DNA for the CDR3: TGTGCCAGCACTGCCCGGCCCACTGGGGGGGAGCAGTTCTTC.

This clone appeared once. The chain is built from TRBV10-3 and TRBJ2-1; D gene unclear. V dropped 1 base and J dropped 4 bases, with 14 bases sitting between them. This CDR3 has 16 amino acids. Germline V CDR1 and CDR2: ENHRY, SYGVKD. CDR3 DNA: TGTGCCATCAGTGAGTTCGCCAAACCATCGTACAATGAGCAGTTCTTC. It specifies CAISEFAKPSYNEQFF.

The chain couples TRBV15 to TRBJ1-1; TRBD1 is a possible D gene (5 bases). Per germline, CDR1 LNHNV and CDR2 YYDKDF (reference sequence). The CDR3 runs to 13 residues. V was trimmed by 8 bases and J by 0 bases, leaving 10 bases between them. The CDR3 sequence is CATHGGLNTEAFF. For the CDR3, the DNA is TGTGCCACCCATGGGGGATTGAACACTGAAGCTTTCTTT.

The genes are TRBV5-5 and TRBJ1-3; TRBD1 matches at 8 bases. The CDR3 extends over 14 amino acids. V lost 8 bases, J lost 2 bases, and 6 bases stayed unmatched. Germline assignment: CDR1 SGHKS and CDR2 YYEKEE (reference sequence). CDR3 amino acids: CASRLRGPGNTIYF. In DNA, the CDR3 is TGTGCCAGTCGACTCAGGGGGCCTGGAAACACCATATATTTT.

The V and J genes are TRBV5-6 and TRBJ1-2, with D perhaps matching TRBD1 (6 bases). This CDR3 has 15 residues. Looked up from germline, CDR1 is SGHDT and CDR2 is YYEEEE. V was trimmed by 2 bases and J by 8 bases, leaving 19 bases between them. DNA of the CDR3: TGTGCCAGCAGCTTTTTTTCCGGGGGCCCACTAGGCTACACCTTC. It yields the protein CASSFFSGGPLGYTF. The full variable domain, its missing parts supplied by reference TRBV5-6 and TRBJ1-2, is DAGVTQSPTHLIKTRGQQVTLRCSPKSGHDTVSWYQQALGQGPQFIFQYYEEEERQRGNFPDRFSGHQFPNYSSELNVNALLLGDSALYLCASSFFSGGPLGYTFGSGTRLTVV.

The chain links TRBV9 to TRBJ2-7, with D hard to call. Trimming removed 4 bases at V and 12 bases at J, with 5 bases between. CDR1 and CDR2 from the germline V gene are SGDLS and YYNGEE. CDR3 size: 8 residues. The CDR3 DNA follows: TGTGCCAGCAGCTCCCGGTACTTC. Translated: CASSSRYF.

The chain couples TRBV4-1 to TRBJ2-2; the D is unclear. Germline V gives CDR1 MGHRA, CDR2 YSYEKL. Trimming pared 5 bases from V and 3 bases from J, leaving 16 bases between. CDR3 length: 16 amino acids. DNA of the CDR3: TGCGCCAGCAGCTACTCCCCCTGGGATGACACCGGGGAGCTGTTTTTT. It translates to CASSYSPWDDTGELFF.

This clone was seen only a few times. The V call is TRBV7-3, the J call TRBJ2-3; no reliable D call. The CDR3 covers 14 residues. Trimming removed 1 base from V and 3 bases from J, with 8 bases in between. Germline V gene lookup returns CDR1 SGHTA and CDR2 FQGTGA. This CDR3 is CASSLNRWTDTQYF. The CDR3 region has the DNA TGTGCCAGCAGCTTAAATAGGTGGACAGATACGCAGTATTTT.

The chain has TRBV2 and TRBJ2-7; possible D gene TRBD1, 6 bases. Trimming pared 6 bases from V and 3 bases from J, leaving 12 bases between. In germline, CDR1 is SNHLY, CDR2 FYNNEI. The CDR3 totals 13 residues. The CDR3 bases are TGTGCCAGCAGCCGAGGGACATTCTACGAGCAGTACTTC. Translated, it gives CASSRGTFYEQYF.

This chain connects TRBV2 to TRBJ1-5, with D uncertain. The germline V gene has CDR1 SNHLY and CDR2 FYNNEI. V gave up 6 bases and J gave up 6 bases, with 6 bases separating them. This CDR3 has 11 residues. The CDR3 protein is CASRLSQPQHF. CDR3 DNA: TGTGCCAGCAGGCTAAGTCAGCCCCAGCATTTT. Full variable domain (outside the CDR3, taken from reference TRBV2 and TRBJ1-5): EPEVTQTPSHQVTQMGQEVILRCVPISNHLYFYWYRQILGQKVEFLVSFYNNEISEKSEIFDDQFSVERPDGSNFTLKIRSTKLEDSAMYFCASRLSQPQHFGDGTRLSIL.

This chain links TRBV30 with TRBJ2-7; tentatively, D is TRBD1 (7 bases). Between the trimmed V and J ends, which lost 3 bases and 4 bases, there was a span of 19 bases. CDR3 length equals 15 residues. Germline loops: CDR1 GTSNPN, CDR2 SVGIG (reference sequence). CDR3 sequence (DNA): TGTGCCTGGAGAGAGAACTTCAGGGGGAGGTACGAGCAGTACTTC. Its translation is CAWRENFRGRYEQYF.

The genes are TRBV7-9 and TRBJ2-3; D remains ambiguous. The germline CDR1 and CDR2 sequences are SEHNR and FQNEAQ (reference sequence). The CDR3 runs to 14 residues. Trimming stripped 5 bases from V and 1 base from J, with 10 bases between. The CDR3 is CASSPPQGTDTQYF. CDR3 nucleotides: TGTGCCAGCAGCCCCCCTCAGGGCACAGATACGCAGTATTTT.